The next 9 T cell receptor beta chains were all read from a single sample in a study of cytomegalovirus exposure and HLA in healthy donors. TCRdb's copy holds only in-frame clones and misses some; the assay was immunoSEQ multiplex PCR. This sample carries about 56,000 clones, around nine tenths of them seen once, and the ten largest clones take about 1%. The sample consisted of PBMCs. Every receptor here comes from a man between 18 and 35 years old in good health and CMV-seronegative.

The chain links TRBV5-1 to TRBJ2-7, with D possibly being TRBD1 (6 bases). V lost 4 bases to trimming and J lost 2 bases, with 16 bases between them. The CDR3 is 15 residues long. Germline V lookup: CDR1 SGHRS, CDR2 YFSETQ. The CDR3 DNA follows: TGCGCCAGCAGCCCAGGGGTGGACTTTCCCTACGAGCAGTACTTC. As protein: CASSPGVDFPYEQYF.

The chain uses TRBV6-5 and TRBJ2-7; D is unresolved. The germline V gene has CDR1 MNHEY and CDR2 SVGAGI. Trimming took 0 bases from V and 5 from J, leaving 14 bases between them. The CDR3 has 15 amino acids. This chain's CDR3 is CASSYSINSRNEQYF. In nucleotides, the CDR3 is TGTGCCAGCAGTTACTCGATAAACTCTAGGAACGAGCAGTACTTC.

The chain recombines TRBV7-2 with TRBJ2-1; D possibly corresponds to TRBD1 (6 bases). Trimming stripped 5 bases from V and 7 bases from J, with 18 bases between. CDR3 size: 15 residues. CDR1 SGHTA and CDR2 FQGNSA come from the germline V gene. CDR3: CASSQMGHTGNEQFF. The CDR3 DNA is TGTGCCAGCAGCCAAATGGGGCACACAGGGAATGAGCAGTTCTTC.

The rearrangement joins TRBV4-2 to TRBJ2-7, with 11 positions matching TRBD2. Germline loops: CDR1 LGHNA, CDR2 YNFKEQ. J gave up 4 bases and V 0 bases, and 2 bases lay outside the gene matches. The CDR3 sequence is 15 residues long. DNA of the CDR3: TGTGCCAGCAGCCAAGAAATAGCGGGAGGGTACGAGCAGTACTTC. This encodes CASSQEIAGGYEQYF.

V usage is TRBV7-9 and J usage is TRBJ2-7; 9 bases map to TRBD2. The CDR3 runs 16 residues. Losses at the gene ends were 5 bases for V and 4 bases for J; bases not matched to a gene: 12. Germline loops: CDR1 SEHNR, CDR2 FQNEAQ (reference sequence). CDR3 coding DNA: TGTGCCAGCAGCATCTCACGAGTGGCGGGAGGGTACGAGCAGTACTTC. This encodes CASSISRVAGGYEQYF.

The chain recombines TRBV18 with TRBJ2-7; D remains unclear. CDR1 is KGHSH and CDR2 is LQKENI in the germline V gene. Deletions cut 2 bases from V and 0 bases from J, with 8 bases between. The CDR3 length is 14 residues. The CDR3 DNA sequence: TGTGCCAGCTCACCAGGGCTGAGCTCCTACGAGCAGTACTTC. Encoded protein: CASSPGLSSYEQYF.

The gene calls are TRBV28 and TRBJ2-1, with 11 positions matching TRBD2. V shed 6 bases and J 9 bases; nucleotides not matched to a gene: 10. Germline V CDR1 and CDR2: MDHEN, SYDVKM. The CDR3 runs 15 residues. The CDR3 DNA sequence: TGTGCCAGCAGCAAGACTAGCGGGAAGTGGGGTGAGCAGTTCTTC. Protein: CASSKTSGKWGEQFF.

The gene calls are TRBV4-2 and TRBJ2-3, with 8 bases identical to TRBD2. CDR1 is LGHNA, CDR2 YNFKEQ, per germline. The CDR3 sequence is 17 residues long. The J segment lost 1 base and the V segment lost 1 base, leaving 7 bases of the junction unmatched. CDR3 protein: CASSQAGTSGRTDTQYF. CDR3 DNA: TGTGCCAGCAGCCAAGCGGGTACTAGCGGCCGCACAGATACGCAGTATTTT.

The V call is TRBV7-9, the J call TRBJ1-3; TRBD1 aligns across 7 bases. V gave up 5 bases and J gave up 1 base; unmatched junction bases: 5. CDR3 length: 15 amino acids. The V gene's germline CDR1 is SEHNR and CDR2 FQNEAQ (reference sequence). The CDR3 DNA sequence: TGTGCCAGCAGCACCGACAGGGCTTCTGGAAACACCATATATTTT. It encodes CASSTDRASGNTIYF.